The 31 T cell receptor beta chains below all came from one sample that was sequenced in a study of shared clonotypes between healthy human individuals (TCRdb year 2020). The receptor library was made with the immunoSEQ multiplex PCR assay. Here the immuneACCESS table is served through TCRdb, limited to in-frame sequences with V and J called. Missing clones are a known gap in these copies; in checked studies unresolved V genes cover under half, and the rest lacks a known reason. Across this sample there are approximately 1.5 million clones, with 95% to 99% seen only once. 0.4% to 0.55% of the sample lies in the top ten. The sample comprised naive CD4+ T cells sorted from blood. According to the study, the label for this sample's cell subset or site signals: CD45RA+ positively selected. Receptors originate from a man aged 30-40 years in good health.

This rearrangement joins TRBV5-1 to TRBJ2-7; TRBD1 or TRBD2 may be the D gene (5 bases each). The length of the CDR3 is 14 residues. In germline, CDR1 is SGHRS, CDR2 YFSETQ. V was clipped by 4 bases and J by 0 bases, with 11 bases between them. The CDR3: CASSTGPLSYEQYF. CDR3 DNA: TGCGCCAGCAGCACGGGACCACTCTCCTACGAGCAGTACTTC.

The rearrangement joins TRBV6-6 to TRBJ2-3; D unresolved. V lost 7 bases and J 1 base, leaving 12 bases between the germline ends. Germline values: CDR1 MNHNY, CDR2 SVGAGI (reference sequence). The CDR3 is 14 amino acids. The CDR3 DNA is TGTGCCAGCACCTCGGGCTGGGGCACAGATACGCAGTATTTT. The encoded protein is CASTSGWGTDTQYF.

This clone was seen only once. This sequence joins TRBV12-5 and TRBJ1-2, with unresolved D. This CDR3 region has 12 residues. Trimming shortened V by 2 bases and J by 1 base, and 2 bases separated the two germline ends. Germline CDR1 LGHNT, CDR2 FRNRAP. This chain's CDR3 is CASGLNNYGYTF. The CDR3 bases are TGTGCTAGTGGTTTGAATAACTATGGCTACACCTTC.

For this clone: The same CDR3 also results from other DNA sequences found in this sample. V and J are TRBV9 and TRBJ2-7, with 10 bases matching TRBD1. Germline V gene lookup returns CDR1 SGDLS and CDR2 YYNGEE. Trimming at V came to 4 bases and at J to 6 bases, leaving 7 bases not matched to a gene. This CDR3 has 14 residues. The CDR3 loop reads CASSPWTGGREQYF. The CDR3 DNA sequence: TGTGCCAGCAGCCCCTGGACAGGGGGGCGCGAGCAGTACTTC.

This chain connects TRBV28 to TRBJ1-5; no clear D gene. V was trimmed by 7 bases and J by 0 bases, leaving 13 bases between them. The CDR3 is 15 amino acids. Germline V gene data show CDR1 as MDHEN and CDR2 as SYDVKM. CDR3 in amino acids: CASISVYGSNQPQHF. As DNA, the CDR3 is TGTGCCAGCATTAGCGTATACGGTAGCAATCAGCCCCAGCATTTT.

This sequence joins TRBV9 and TRBJ2-5, with D possibly matching TRBD2 (6 bases). Trimming cost V 4 bases and J 0 bases, with 10 bases left between them. This CDR3 is built from 14 residues. Germline V gene data show CDR1 as SGDLS and CDR2 as YYNGEE. The DNA for the CDR3 is TGTGCCAGCAGCACGGGAGCGTACCAAGAGACCCAGTACTTC. As protein: CASSTGAYQETQYF.

The chain couples TRBV7-3 to TRBJ2-7; the D gene is possibly TRBD2 (6 bases). Germline V lookup: CDR1 SGHTA, CDR2 FQGTGA. The V gene lost 4 bases and the J gene lost 5 bases, with 9 bases spanning the gap. This CDR3 comprises 12 residues. For the CDR3, the DNA is TGTGCCAGCAGCTCCGGGGGAGACGAGCAGTACTTC. Protein: CASSSGGDEQYF.

V usage is TRBV30 and J usage is TRBJ2-2; D possibly matches TRBD1 or TRBD2 (5 bases each). This CDR3 region has 14 residues. Looked up from germline, CDR1 is GTSNPN and CDR2 is SVGIG (reference sequence). V lost 2 bases and J lost 7, with 14 bases in between. The CDR3 DNA reads as TGTGCCTGGAGTTCACTCCTGGGGGTCGGGGAGCTGTTTTTT. The encoded protein is CAWSSLLGVGELFF.

CDR3 residues: CASSLELAGGTDTQYF. Here the CDR3 DNA reads TGCGCCAGCAGCTTGGAGCTAGCGGGAGGCACAGATACGCAGTATTTT. The J gene is TRBJ2-3, the V gene TRBV5-1; 10 nucleotides line up with TRBD2. Germline-derived CDR1 and CDR2 are SGHRS and YFSETQ. This CDR3 is built from 16 residues. V shed 0 bases and J 1 base; nucleotides not matched to a gene: 2.

The chain couples TRBV28 to TRBJ1-1, with a possible D match to TRBD1 (6 bases). The V end was cut by 7 bases, the J end by 11 bases, with 17 bases between. Per germline, CDR1 MDHEN and CDR2 SYDVKM. This CDR3 region has 12 residues. CDR3 amino acids: CASTFMEQGAFF. The DNA for the CDR3 is TGTGCCAGCACTTTTATGGAGCAGGGGGCTTTCTTT.

This chain connects TRBV27 to TRBJ2-7; 9 bases align to TRBD1. CDR3 length: 14 residues. With V trimmed by 5 bases and J by 7 bases, 9 bases remained unmatched. From germline, CDR1 is MNHEY and CDR2 SMNVEV (reference sequence). The CDR3 spells CASSILQGAGEQYF. CDR3 in DNA: TGTGCCAGCAGTATCCTACAGGGGGCAGGGGAGCAGTACTTC.

This chain connects TRBV5-1 to TRBJ2-3; perhaps D is TRBD1 or TRBD2 (5 bases each). The CDR3 runs 14 residues. Trimming stripped 4 bases from V and 2 bases from J, with 11 bases between. Germline lookup yields CDR1 SGHRS and CDR2 YFSETQ. The CDR3 spells CASSPGLPTDTQYF. As DNA, the CDR3 is TGCGCCAGCAGCCCGGGGCTCCCCACAGATACGCAGTATTTT.

This chain connects TRBV13 to TRBJ1-1; D gene unclear. The CDR3 length is 12 residues. V dropped 7 bases and J dropped 0 bases, with 6 bases sitting between them. Germline V lookup: CDR1 PRHDT, CDR2 FYEKMQ (reference sequence). CDR3 nucleotide sequence: TGTGCCAGCACCGGGATGAACACTGAAGCTTTCTTT. Amino acid sequence: CASTGMNTEAFF. The variable domain in full, with the rest retrieved from reference TRBV13 and TRBJ1-1, is AAGVIQSPRHLIKEKRETATLKCYPIPRHDTVYWYQQGPGQDPQFLISFYEKMQSDKGSIPDRFSAQQFSDYHSELNMSSLELGDSALYFCASTGMNTEAFFGQGTRLTVV.

The genes are TRBV28 and TRBJ2-1; 7 bases map to TRBD2. The CDR3 loop spans 15 amino acids. The ends lost 6 bases at V and 3 bases at J; junction bases unmatched: 8. The germline V gene encodes CDR1 MDHEN and CDR2 SYDVKM. CDR3 residues: CASRKESGNYNEQFF. CDR3 coding DNA: TGTGCCAGCAGGAAGGAGAGCGGGAACTACAATGAGCAGTTCTTC.

J is TRBJ2-1 and V is TRBV5-1; 9 positions agree with TRBD1. V dropped 0 bases and J dropped 4; count of bases not matched to a gene: 5. CDR3 length: 16 residues. From germline, CDR1 is SGHRS and CDR2 YFSETQ. CDR3 DNA sequence: TGCGCCAGCAGCTTGGTTGGGGACAGGGTATACAATGAGCAGTTCTTC. Translating it yields CASSLVGDRVYNEQFF.

The gene calls are TRBV18 and TRBJ1-1; D is ambiguous. CDR1 KGHSH and CDR2 LQKENI come from the germline V gene. V lost 3 bases, J lost 0 bases, and 14 bases lay in between. The CDR3 consists of 16 residues. Written as DNA, the CDR3 is TGTGCCAGCTCACCGGAGGGAGGGTGGATGAACACTGAAGCTTTCTTT. It encodes CASSPEGGWMNTEAFF. Supplemented by reference TRBV18 and TRBJ1-1, the full variable domain reads NAGVMQNPRHLVRRRGQEARLRCSPMKGHSHVYWYRQLPEEGLKFMVYLQKENIIDESGMPKERFSAEFPKEGPSILRIQQVVRGDSAAYFCASSPEGGWMNTEAFFGQGTRLTVV.

This chain connects TRBV5-5 to TRBJ2-1; the D is unclear. CDR3 length equals 16 residues. Germline-derived CDR1 and CDR2 are SGHKS and YYEKEE (reference sequence). The V gene lost 0 bases and the J gene lost 7 bases, with 17 bases spanning the gap. Here the CDR3 DNA reads TGTGCCAGCAGCTTGGTAGGTTTGTCAGTCGGTAATGAGCAGTTCTTC. Translating gives CASSLVGLSVGNEQFF.

This chain connects TRBV29-1 to TRBJ2-1; 7 nucleotides align to TRBD2. After removal of 5 bases from V and 1 base from J, the junction contained 8 bases not matched to a gene. Germline values: CDR1 SQVTM, CDR2 ANQGSEA. The CDR3 loop spans 15 amino acids. CDR3 in amino acids: CSVFRGSTSYNEQFF. The CDR3 region has the DNA TGCAGCGTTTTCCGCGGGAGTACTTCCTACAATGAGCAGTTCTTC.

The chain has TRBV6-1 and TRBJ1-2; 7 nucleotides match TRBD1. CDR3 length: 12 residues. V gave up 5 bases and J gave up 7 bases; unmatched junction bases: 4. CDR1 and CDR2 from the germline V gene are MNHNS and SASEGT. The CDR3 spells CASSQGGGGYTF. In nucleotides, the CDR3 is TGTGCCAGCAGTCAGGGGGGCGGTGGCTACACCTTC.

The chain is built from TRBV10-1 and TRBJ2-3; no reliable D call. The CDR3 consists of 15 residues. The germline CDR1 and CDR2 sequences are WNHNN and SYGVQD (reference sequence). V was cut by 5 bases and J by 2 bases, with 14 bases left in between. The CDR3 here is CASSRTLGTTDTQYF. For the CDR3, the DNA is TGCGCCAGCAGTAGGACCCTAGGAACCACAGATACGCAGTATTTT.

The J gene is TRBJ1-5, the V gene TRBV2; no definite D call. CDR3 length: 17 residues. Germline V gene lookup returns CDR1 SNHLY and CDR2 FYNNEI. Trimming cost V 3 bases and J 0 bases, with 15 bases left between them. CDR3 region: CASSEVLTGDSNQPQHF. CDR3 nucleotide sequence: TGTGCCAGCAGTGAGGTGCTGACTGGAGATAGCAATCAGCCCCAGCATTTT.

The V call is TRBV29-1, the J call TRBJ2-1, with D perhaps matching TRBD2 (5 bases). The V end was cut by 1 base, the J end by 6 bases, with 16 bases between. CDR3 length equals 15 residues. Per germline, CDR1 SQVTM and CDR2 ANQGSEA. This chain's CDR3 is CSVEVLALKGNEQFF. The CDR3 region has the DNA TGCAGCGTTGAAGTCTTAGCGCTAAAGGGCAATGAGCAGTTCTTC.

This chain links TRBV5-1 with TRBJ2-2; 7 nucleotides align to TRBD1. J lost 4 bases, V lost 6 bases, and 12 bases had no gene match. Per germline, CDR1 SGHRS and CDR2 YFSETQ. The CDR3 sequence is 16 residues long. Here the CDR3 reads CASKRIDRVATGELFF. The DNA for the CDR3 is TGCGCCAGCAAGAGAATTGACAGGGTAGCCACCGGGGAGCTGTTTTTT.

The CDR3 sequence: CASSPISPGWGTQYF. The CDR3, as DNA: TGTGCCAGCAGTCCCATATCCCCGGGGTGGGGGACCCAGTACTTC. The chain recombines TRBV28 with TRBJ2-5; possible D gene TRBD2, 5 bases. V was shortened by 5 bases and J by 7 bases, with 20 bases between the two germline ends. There are 15 residues in the CDR3. Germline lookup yields CDR1 MDHEN and CDR2 SYDVKM.

The V and J genes are TRBV23-1 and TRBJ2-7; 7 nucleotides align to TRBD1. TRBV23-1 is recorded as an ORF, its role being uncertain. V shed 3 bases, J shed 2 bases, and the junction held 7 bases outside the gene matches. This CDR3 comprises 15 residues. The CDR3 is CASSHKDRKTYEQYF. Here the CDR3 DNA reads TGCGCCAGCAGTCATAAGGACAGGAAGACCTACGAGCAGTACTTC.

This clone is a singleton in its sample. The chain employs TRBV11-2 and TRBJ2-5; 10 nucleotides agree with TRBD1. CDR1 and CDR2 from the germline V gene are SGHAT and FQNNGV. V shed 4 bases, J shed 5 bases, and the junction held 10 bases outside the gene matches. This CDR3 is built from 16 residues. The CDR3 sequence: CASSSFGTGERETQYF. The CDR3 DNA follows: TGTGCCAGCAGCTCGTTCGGGACAGGGGAGCGTGAGACCCAGTACTTC.

The chain combines TRBV30 with TRBJ2-3; possibly TRBD2 for D (6 bases). CDR1 is GTSNPN, CDR2 SVGIG, per germline (reference sequence). Deletions cut 3 bases from V and 2 bases from J, with 15 bases between. The CDR3 consists of 15 residues. Here the CDR3 reads CAWSPRDLITDTQYF. The CDR3 DNA reads TGTGCCTGGAGCCCCCGGGACTTAATCACAGATACGCAGTATTTT.

The chain uses TRBV5-4 and TRBJ2-3; 7 positions agree with TRBD1. Germline V CDR1 and CDR2: SGHNT, YYREEE (reference sequence). V trimming: 1 base; J trimming: 1 base; junction bases outside the gene matches: 3. The CDR3 spans 15 residues. The CDR3 loop reads CASSLRQGGTDTQYF. The DNA for the CDR3 is TGTGCCAGCAGCTTGAGACAGGGAGGCACAGATACGCAGTATTTT.

This clone has just one count. The rearrangement links TRBV28 to TRBJ2-1; 7 bases line up with TRBD1. V was clipped by 8 bases and J by 9 bases; unmatched bases: 4. The germline gives CDR1 MDHEN, CDR2 SYDVKM. The CDR3 is made up of 11 amino acids. CDR3 in amino acids: CASLGQTEQFF. CDR3 nucleotides: TGTGCCAGCCTGGGACAGACTGAGCAGTTCTTC. Combining the CDR3 with reference TRBV28 and TRBJ2-1 gives the whole variable domain DVKVTQSSRYLVKRTGEKVFLECVQDMDHENMFWYRQDPGLGLRLIYFSYDVKMKEKGDIPEGYSVSREKKERFSLILESASTNQTSMYLCASLGQTEQFFGPGTRLTVL.

Only one count was recorded for this clone. The gene calls are TRBV30 and TRBJ2-7, with a weak D call TRBD2 (5 bases). Trimming left V 3 bases short and J 4 bases short, with 13 bases between. The CDR3 spans 13 residues. Germline values: CDR1 GTSNPN, CDR2 SVGIG (reference sequence). DNA of the CDR3: TGTGCCTGGAGCAGGCTGCGCGGGTACGAGCAGTACTTC. Translation: CAWSRLRGYEQYF.

The V call is TRBV18, the J call TRBJ2-3; weak D call: TRBD1 (5 bases). The CDR3 contains 15 residues. Trimming took off 3 bases at V and 2 bases at J, with 12 bases between the two ends. Germline V gives CDR1 KGHSH, CDR2 LQKENI. In DNA form, the CDR3 reads TGTGCCAGCTCACCCAAAACAGGTTCCACAGATACGCAGTATTTT. Its translation: CASSPKTGSTDTQYF.